This T cell receptor (beta chain) stems from a study of cytomegalovirus exposure and HLA in healthy donors (dated by TCRdb to between 2016 and 2019). The study in broad terms: An earlier analysis of 587 of the donors reported 276 Gb of sequence data and 95 million to 130 million unique TCR beta sequences obtained from around 190 million T cells. To predict cytomegalovirus infection status, the study brought together high-throughput TCR immunosequencing, statistical association of individual TCRs with disease status, and machine learning. Roughly 300 gigabases of sequencing data and 70 million to 100 million unique TCR sequences were included in an early release covering roughly 600 HLA-typed donors. Every repertoire in the discovery cohort had been generated on one and the same sequencing platform. The number of donors typed differed by locus, with 629-630 for A, B, C, DRB1 and DQB1, roughly 550 for DQA1, 600 to 610 for DPA1, and under 490 for DPB1. On average, 235,054 unique TCR beta nucleotide sequences were sequenced per donor among 350 to 400 genotyped donors of the cohort, with 15% to 20% of those sequences being non-productive. In a later genetic analysis, genome-wide SNP genotypes for about 55% of the roughly 700 donors were used, and that subset was treated as a discovery cohort. Among the roughly 390 genotyped donors, approximately 81% belonged to the genetic ancestry cluster associated with self-reported Caucasian donors. An earlier analysis of about 620 of the donors applied high-throughput TCR beta sequencing to assess whether each TCR beta V gene segment acted as functional or pseudogenic. The study profiled the T cell repertoires of 550 to 700 subjects by immunosequencing and related them to cytomegalovirus serostatus. HLA typing covered class I and class II loci at four-digit resolution. In a later analysis, previously published TCR beta repertoires from some 640 donors were re-analyzed and high-resolution HLA genotyping was added so that TCR occurrence patterns could be studied. Along with the roughly 710-subject first cohort, a separate validation cohort of more than 90 different subjects was used. Donor age, sex, ethnicity and CMV serostatus were collected together with the repertoire data. Roughly 5 DR-DQ haplotypes were handled as single units for association and clustering, since linkage in the cohort was strong. In the later analysis, no new phenotypic data were used to find candidate immune exposures; instead, reliance was placed on TCR beta sequences and their occurrence across donors. The study aimed to test whether cataloging public T cell receptors could reveal signatures of past pathogen exposure. What the research found in general, with its limitations: Compared with equally common non-associated chains, HLA-associated TCR beta chains in a later analysis were more clonally expanded and had lower generation probabilities. The sequencing pipeline was judged likely to have produced a cluster of highly shared sequence variants as a technical artifact. Immune exposure information for the cohort was limited to CMV serostatus. Sequencing depth was assumed to be roughly uniform across donors in the presence/absence analyses, though that assumption may not hold. A later analysis found that TCR association rates varied across HLA loci, with DRB1 alleles showing the most associated TCRs and HLA-C alleles the fewest. In vitro tests confirmed that three of the cytomegalovirus-associated TCR beta chains recognize cytomegalovirus antigens. A further reported finding was that TCR beta sequences accurately predicted the HLA-A and HLA-B alleles for most subjects in the first cohort. When HLA alleles, especially DR and DQ, strongly co-occurred, TCR associations were difficult to assign to individual alleles. Most TCR sequences were seen in very few donors, while some public TCRs were found in many individuals. The cohort was sequenced for TCR beta chains only, and without alpha or paired-chain data the features that could be detected were limited. Linkage disequilibrium might explain the correlated functional status among segregating V segments, but an unknown experimental factor could not be excluded. Because HLA typing was missing for some donors at each locus, association tests included only the typed subset. A later analysis found that most CMV-associated TCR beta chains appeared HLA-restricted, with HLA associations seemingly driven largely by CMV exposure. Some IMGT-functional V segments, including TRBV6-2 and TRBV6-3, could not be distinguished by the 87-base-pair reads and were therefore excluded. In an earlier analysis of 500 to 650 of the donors, most TCR beta V segments appeared in productive rearrangements about 87% or about 30% of the time, broadly matching IMGT annotations. A later genetic analysis associated a missense DCLRE1C variant with V-gene and J-gene trimming of TCR beta chains, and an independent cohort replicated the association. A later analysis associated 16,951 TCR beta sequences with specific HLA alleles at a false discovery rate of 0.05. The study gave a list of some 150 TCR beta chains associated with cytomegalovirus. According to a later genetic analysis, donors in an Asian-associated ancestry cluster had fewer N-insertions in productive TCRs than the roughly 670-donor mean. Several of the top co-occurrence clusters appeared to be linked to parvovirus B19, influenza, CMV and Epstein-Barr virus, according to a later analysis. Because counts were too low, fewer than 20 rarely observed V segments, including chromosome 9 orphons, were excluded from the earlier analysis of 587 of the donors. It was suggested by the authors that the approach could potentially be generalized to other disease states and immunological phenotypes. The classifier was reported to diagnose cytomegalovirus status with high specificity and sensitivity in both the original and validation cohorts.

In total, approximately 700 healthy bone marrow donors made up the cohort. At the time of sampling, all cohort members were nominally healthy, though unrecorded immune exposures were likely present. The donor tested CMV seronegative and was one of the 352 seronegative cohort members. Every donor gave a peripheral blood sample, and the peripheral blood mononuclear cells from that sample were used for TCR beta sequencing. Genomic DNA was extracted from the blood cell samples with the Qiagen DNeasy Blood Extraction Kit. The CDR3 sequence holds 16 residues, the cysteine and phenylalanine included. This entry keeps only the CDR3 DNA: 48 bases, framed from base 1. CDR1 and CDR2 are drawn from the germline V gene: KGHSH, LQKENI. After removal of 3 bases from V and 5 bases from J, the junction retains 5 bases not matched to a gene. The library was prepared using the immunoSEQ multiplex PCR assay. The multiplex PCR relied on a mix of 60 forward primers for TCR Vbeta segments and 13 reverse primers for TCR Jbeta segments. The CDR3 region of rearranged TCR beta genes was amplified from genomic DNA with a multiplex PCR assay. On the Illumina HiSeq System, the amplified TCR beta libraries were sequenced as 87-base-pair reads. Per the original workflow: A later analysis counted tens of millions of unique TCR beta chains across the 640 or so repertoires, and some 11 million of these chains were shared by at least two donors. Raw reads were error-corrected and collapsed into unique sequences with a nearest-neighbor algorithm that merged closely related sequences to remove PCR and sequencing errors. CDR3 sequences were aligned to IMGT reference sequences to assign V, D and J gene segments. Each retained sequence needed at least a six-nucleotide match to both a V gene segment and a J gene segment. A rearrangement counted as productive if the CDR3 had no stop codons and remained in frame with V and J, and every other rearrangement counted as non-productive. CDR3 was defined by IMGT convention, running from the second conserved V-encoded cysteine to the conserved J-encoded phenylalanine. In an earlier analysis of roughly 580 of the donors, sequences lacking an unambiguous match to a single V gene segment were excluded. An earlier analysis of 587 of the donors called V segments functional above 56.7% productive rearrangements and segregating when the between-donor standard deviation exceeded 5%. To diagnose cytomegalovirus status from the catalog of TCR beta chain sequences, a statistical classification framework was built. V and J gene assignment, in a later analysis, came from comparing TCR nucleotide sequences with IMGT/GENE-DB human TR gene sequences. The TCRdist pipeline was used in a later analysis to assign CDR3 sequences and most-parsimonious VDJ recombination scenarios. In a later analysis, each TCR beta chain was defined by its CDR3 amino acid sequence together with its V-gene family, and reads lacking a unique V-gene family were excluded. In a later analysis, 450 to 600 highly shared, low-generation-probability nucleotide sequences were removed to address suspected cross-contamination and a sequencing artifact. For each public chain, a later analysis derived a clonal expansion index from normalized ranks of inferred template counts within each repertoire. In a later analysis, generation probabilities were computed using a VDJ recombination model fitted to out-of-frame rearrangements, and the results were checked against IGoR. Hypergeometric tests were used in a later analysis to score TCR-TCR, TCR-HLA and TCR-CMV co-occurrence, with a repertoire-size bias correction applied to the TCR pairs. To estimate false discovery rates, a later analysis permuted the HLA or CMV assignments 20 times. In a later analysis, co-occurring TCRs were grouped with DBSCAN, and TCRdist sequence similarity was added when clustering was performed within HLA-allele-positive subsets. Co-occurrence clustering excluded repertoires with fewer than 30,000 or more than 120,000 public chains, plus five with anomalous nucleotide sharing. TCRdb stores this immuneACCESS table with in-frame sequences only. Part of the clones is absent; in the studies checked, under half of the shortfall reflects unresolved V genes, and no reason is known for the rest. That table furnishes V, J and clone size, whereas the DNA furnished D and trimming. A total of 160,000 or so clones appear in this sample, around 80% of them only once. Jointly, the top ten make up about 2% of the sample.

With regard to this clone: Its recognized antigen is unknown. No base quality values were provided; no much bigger clone lies one nucleotide off.

The receptor comes from a man aged 40-49 years in good health and CMV-seronegative. The sequenced sample was PBMCs. Recombination connected TRBV18 to TRBJ2-4; 12 junctional bases match TRBD1. The nucleotide sequence is given as TGTGCCAGCTCACCCCGGGACAGGGGGCGGGAAAACATTCAGTACTTC. It is translated as CASSPRDRGRENIQYF.